This passage covers 18 T cell receptor beta chains from one sample sequenced in a study of T-cell reconstitution after alpha-beta-depleted transplantation in children. A library of TCRbeta sequences, prepared with unique molecular identifiers, was generated. One entry per CDR3 protein, called by TCRdb with MiXCR from the PCR reads. The table records 200,000 to 250,000 distinct CDR3 sequences, 9.7% of them present only once. Source: PBMCs from the stem cell graft donor, taken from the stem cell graft. These receptors all stem from a human donor who donated a stem cell graft to a child with SCID.

This clonotype was seen many times. The genes are TRBV20-1 and TRBJ2-1; weak D call: TRBD1 (6 bases). The CDR3 spans 17 residues. Germline values: CDR1 DFQATT, CDR2 SNEGSKA (reference sequence). V was cut by 0 bases and J by 0 bases, with 15 bases left in between. The CDR3 reads CSARDNLQGTSYNEQFF. CDR3 bases: TGCAGTGCTAGAGATAATCTCCAGGGGACCTCCTACAATGAGCAGTTCTTC.

The sample holds a few counts of this clonotype. In DNA form, the CDR3 reads TGTGCCAGCAGCCCCTATCAGCCCCAGCATTTT. This translates into CASSPYQPQHF. The chain joins TRBV7-4 to TRBJ1-5; D unresolved. Per germline, CDR1 SGHVT and CDR2 SQSDAQ. The CDR3 consists of 11 residues. V shed 5 bases and J shed 5 bases, with 4 bases lying between them.

Many counts were recorded for this clonotype. The rearrangement joins TRBV5-1 to TRBJ2-6, with no clear D. The V and J ends lost 1 base and 0 bases respectively, with 5 bases between them. CDR3 size: 15 residues. Looked up from germline, CDR1 is SGHRS and CDR2 is YFSETQ. The CDR3 loop is CASSLYRSGANVLTF. CDR3 DNA sequence: TGCGCCAGCAGCTTGTACCGCTCTGGGGCCAACGTCCTGACTTTC.

This clonotype turned up a few times. The rearrangement links TRBV7-2 to TRBJ2-1, with no clear D. V shed 4 bases and J shed 9 bases, with 13 bases lying between them. The length of the CDR3 is 13 residues. Per germline, CDR1 SGHTA and CDR2 FQGNSA. The CDR3 DNA reads TGTGCCAGCAGCTACGACGGGCGGAGTGAGCAGTTCTTC. This translates into CASSYDGRSEQFF.

This clonotype was seen many times. The rearrangement joins TRBV4-2 to TRBJ2-2, with 9 bases identical to TRBD1. The trim removed 3 bases at V and 1 base at J, leaving 3 bases unmatched. Germline V lookup: CDR1 LGHNA, CDR2 YNFKEQ. The CDR3 has 16 residues. In DNA, the CDR3 is TGTGCCAGCAGCCAGGGACAGGGCCTGAACACCGGGGAGCTGTTTTTT. Amino acid sequence: CASSQGQGLNTGELFF.

This clonotype came up a few times. This chain uses TRBV7-9 with TRBJ2-3; D is unresolved. In germline, CDR1 is SEHNR, CDR2 FQNEAQ (reference sequence). The V end was cut by 1 base, the J end by 0 bases, with 11 bases between. This CDR3 is built from 16 residues. Here the CDR3 reads CASSLGRTISTDTQYF. Written as DNA, the CDR3 is TGTGCCAGCAGCTTAGGCAGGACCATAAGCACAGATACGCAGTATTTT.

This clonotype was seen many times. The rearrangement uses TRBV12-3 or TRBV12-4 and TRBJ2-7; tentatively, D is TRBD1 or TRBD2 (5 bases each). This CDR3 is 15 amino acids long. V was pared by 2 bases and J by 0 bases, with 11 bases between. CDR3 nucleotides: TGTGCCAGCAGTTTAACCGGGACCCTCTCCTACGAGCAGTACTTC. Translation gives CASSLTGTLSYEQYF.

This clonotype was seen many times. This sequence joins TRBV24-1 and TRBJ2-1; TRBD1 matches 7 bases. Germline V gene lookup returns CDR1 KGHDR and CDR2 SFDVKD. V lost 4 bases, J lost 3 bases, and 5 bases stayed unmatched. The length of the CDR3 is 15 residues. CDR3 sequence (DNA): TGTGCCACCAGTGACCCTCGACAGGGCTACAATGAGCAGTTCTTC. It translates to CATSDPRQGYNEQFF.

The CDR3 region is CSVDENGGGARTEAFF. The CDR3 nucleotides read TGCAGCGTTGACGAAAATGGTGGGGGGGCGCGCACTGAAGCTTTCTTT. The V and J genes are TRBV29-1 and TRBJ1-1; possibly TRBD1 for D (6 bases). CDR3 length: 16 residues. CDR1 SQVTM and CDR2 ANQGSEA come from the germline V gene. V was pared by 3 bases and J by 4 bases, with 21 bases between.

Ten or more counts support this clonotype. The V gene is TRBV7-3, the J gene TRBJ1-1; TRBD1 might be the D (5 bases). The germline gives CDR1 SGHTA, CDR2 FQGTGA. Trimming shortened V by 2 bases and J by 1 base, and 17 bases separated the two germline ends. The CDR3 loop spans 17 amino acids. Here the CDR3 reads CASSLGPGLDQNTEAFF. The DNA of the CDR3 is TGTGCCAGCAGCTTAGGACCAGGGCTAGATCAGAACACTGAAGCTTTCTTT.

This clonotype was picked up many times. The rearrangement joins TRBV6-5 to TRBJ1-2; no reliable D call. The CDR3 has 14 amino acids. CDR1 and CDR2 from the germline V gene are MNHEY and SVGAGI. V was cut by 0 bases and J by 6 bases, with 11 bases left in between. CDR3 nucleotide sequence: TGTGCCAGCAGTTACTCGATGGGGAGTGATGGCTACACCTTC. This gives the protein CASSYSMGSDGYTF.

The genes are TRBV29-1 and TRBJ2-2; no reliable D call. CDR3 length: 14 amino acids. The V and J ends lost 2 bases and 4 bases respectively, with 11 bases between them. The germline CDR1 and CDR2 sequences are SQVTM and ANQGSEA. In nucleotides, the CDR3 is TGCAGCGTTGAAAGGCAGCACTCCACCGGGGAGCTGTTTTTT. Translated: CSVERQHSTGELFF.

This clonotype was seen many times. V and J are TRBV7-9 and TRBJ1-5, with D possibly being TRBD1 (6 bases). With 5 bases removed from V and 4 bases from J, the gap between germline ends came to 12 bases. The germline V gene has CDR1 SEHNR and CDR2 FQNEAQ (reference sequence). The length of the CDR3 is 14 residues. The CDR3 DNA reads TGTGCCAGCAGCCGGACAGAGGCTAATCAGCCCCAGCATTTT. It specifies CASSRTEANQPQHF.

This chain joins TRBV4-3 and TRBJ2-2, with D tentatively TRBD1 (5 bases). The CDR3 is made up of 15 amino acids. The germline CDR1 and CDR2 sequences are LGHNA and YSLEER. Trimming removed 1 base from V and 5 bases from J, with 11 bases in between. The DNA for the CDR3 is TGCGCCAGCAGCCAAGGGGATCAGGGAACCGGGGAGCTGTTTTTT. This gives the protein CASSQGDQGTGELFF.

V usage is TRBV20-1 and J usage is TRBJ2-5; D is perhaps TRBD1 (6 bases). Germline CDR1 DFQATT, CDR2 SNEGSKA (reference sequence). CDR3 size: 13 residues. V shed 5 bases and J shed 5 bases, with 15 bases lying between them. CDR3 protein: CSACTGPRETQYF. DNA of the CDR3: TGCAGTGCTTGCACAGGGCCGCGTGAGACCCAGTACTTC.

In this sample, this clonotype turned up many times. The chain couples TRBV5-1 to TRBJ1-5; no firm D call. CDR1 SGHRS and CDR2 YFSETQ come from the germline V gene. The CDR3 sequence is 13 residues long. V was cut by 4 bases and J by 6 bases, with 11 bases left in between. CDR3 DNA sequence: TGCGCCAGCAGCGAGAGGGATGGTCAGCCCCAGCATTTT. Its protein is CASSERDGQPQHF.

This clonotype was counted ten times or more. J is TRBJ2-3 and V is TRBV11-2; 8 nucleotides match TRBD2. Trimming took 2 bases from V and 3 from J; bases not matched to a gene: 13. Per germline, CDR1 SGHAT and CDR2 FQNNGV. The CDR3 is made up of 18 amino acids. The CDR3 is CASSLRPRGGLMTDTQYF. The CDR3 coding sequence is TGTGCCAGCAGCTTACGACCACGGGGGGGCCTGATGACAGATACGCAGTATTTT.

This clonotype was observed a few times. This rearrangement joins TRBV5-6 to TRBJ2-7; a possible D gene is TRBD1 (6 bases). V dropped 1 base and J dropped 5 bases, with 7 bases sitting between them. The V gene's germline CDR1 is SGHDT and CDR2 YYEEEE. This CDR3 has 12 residues. CDR3 loop: CASSLNRDEQYF. In nucleotides, the CDR3 is TGTGCCAGCAGCTTGAACAGGGACGAGCAGTACTTC. The variable domain in full, with the rest retrieved from reference TRBV5-6 and TRBJ2-7, is DAGVTQSPTHLIKTRGQQVTLRCSPKSGHDTVSWYQQALGQGPQFIFQYYEEEERQRGNFPDRFSGHQFPNYSSELNVNALLLGDSALYLCASSLNRDEQYFGPGTRLTVT.